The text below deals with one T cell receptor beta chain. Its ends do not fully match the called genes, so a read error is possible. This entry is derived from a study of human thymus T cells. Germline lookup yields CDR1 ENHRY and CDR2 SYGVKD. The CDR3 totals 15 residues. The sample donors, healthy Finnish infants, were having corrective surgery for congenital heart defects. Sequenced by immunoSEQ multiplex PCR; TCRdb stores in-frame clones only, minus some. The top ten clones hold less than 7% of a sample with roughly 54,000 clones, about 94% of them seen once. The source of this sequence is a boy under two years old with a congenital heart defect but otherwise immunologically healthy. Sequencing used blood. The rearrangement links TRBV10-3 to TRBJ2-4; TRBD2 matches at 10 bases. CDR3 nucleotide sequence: TGTGCCACCAGTTCGACTAGCGGGTATGGGGACATTCAGTACTTC. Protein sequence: CATSSTSGYGDIQYF.